Below, one TCR beta chain is given with its context. Its antigen is currently unknown. There are 13 residues in the CDR3. The V end lost 6 bases, the J end lost 4 bases, and 10 bases lay between the germline ends. Clones were sequenced by immunoSEQ multiplex PCR, and TCRdb holds only the in-frame ones, with some missing. The sample lists 100,000 to 150,000 clones; 90% were seen once. This sample was included in a study of T cell responses to AZD1222 COVID-19 vaccine. Points from the study as a whole: Spike was spanned by vaccine-associated CD4 TCRs, which were dominant at 160-218 and 743-854. After the peak T cell response, and only then, were repertoires sampled. Females made up more of the donors, who were largely white British, and clonal diversity may have come out too low.

The source is an adult in good health. The J gene is TRBJ2-1, the V gene TRBV12-3 or TRBV12-4; D is perhaps TRBD2 (5 bases). The specimen was peripheral blood, collected on day 0 of AZD1222 vaccination. CDR3 nucleotide sequence: TGTGCCAGCAGCTACGGAGGTTACAATGAGCAGTTCTTC. Translating gives CASSYGGYNEQFF.